Presented here are 6 T cell receptor beta chains from one specimen sequenced in a study of CD8 T cells in ankylosing spondylitis. Study-wide points: Characteristic of ankylosing spondylitis blood, it appeared, was a TCR beta motif comprising about eight highly homologous variants.

MiXCR was run by TCRdb on the 5' RACE reads, yielding one entry per CDR3 protein. The sample carries about 510,000 distinct CDR3 sequences, about 5% recorded once. These receptors' antigens are unknown. The specimen was blood, either unsorted or a sorted T cell fraction (not recorded which). The source of these receptors is a male donor with ankylosing spondylitis.

There are a few counts of this clonotype. The chain combines TRBV11-2 with TRBJ1-6; no reliable D call. The CDR3 totals 15 residues. CDR1 and CDR2 (germline): SGHAT, FQNNGV. The V end was cut by 5 bases, the J end by 5 bases, with 13 bases between. Written as DNA, the CDR3 is TGTGCCAGCAGCAAGAATTCTGCAGATAATTCACCCCTCCACTTT. Residues: CASSKNSADNSPLHF.

The genes are TRBV20-1 and TRBJ2-5; D possibly matches TRBD1 or TRBD2 (5 bases each). The CDR3 consists of 15 residues. The ends were cut back, 6 bases at V and 3 bases at J, with 20 bases in the middle. From germline, CDR1 is DFQATT and CDR2 SNEGSKA (reference sequence). Here the CDR3 reads CSAEPLAPREETQYF. The CDR3 DNA reads TGCAGTGCCGAGCCTCTAGCTCCCAGGGAAGAGACCCAGTACTTC.

This clonotype was seen many times. This chain uses TRBV6-2 or TRBV6-3 with TRBJ1-1; tentatively, D is TRBD1 (5 bases). The CDR3 consists of 14 residues. CDR1 MNHEY and CDR2 SVGEGT come from the germline V gene. Trimming removed 5 bases from V and 5 bases from J, with 15 bases in between. The CDR3 sequence: CASSDSRIWTEAFF. The CDR3 coding sequence is TGTGCCAGCAGTGACAGCAGGATTTGGACTGAAGCTTTCTTT.

Many counts were recorded for this clonotype. The chain combines TRBV9 with TRBJ2-1, with no clear D. The CDR3 covers 14 residues. CDR1 is SGDLS and CDR2 is YYNGEE in the germline V gene. Trimming left V 4 bases short and J 6 bases short, with 14 bases between. The CDR3 DNA reads as TGTGCCAGCAGCTTCTTACGGGCCTCCAATGAGCAGTTCTTC. This encodes CASSFLRASNEQFF.

CDR3 sequence (DNA): TGTGCCAGCAGTCGAGCGGGAGGCTTGAATGAGCAGTTCTTC. Translating gives CASSRAGGLNEQFF. The chain links TRBV7-9 to TRBJ2-1, with 9 bases fitting TRBD2. The CDR3 covers 14 residues. Germline V gene lookup returns CDR1 SEHNR and CDR2 FQNEAQ (reference sequence). Losses at the gene ends were 6 bases for V and 7 bases for J; bases not matched to a gene: 7.

This clonotype was seen only a few times. This rearrangement joins TRBV5-1 to TRBJ2-5; 14 nucleotides align to TRBD2. Looked up from germline, CDR1 is SGHRS and CDR2 is YFSETQ. V shed 5 bases, J shed 5 bases, and the junction held 8 bases outside the gene matches. The CDR3 spans 16 residues. DNA of the CDR3: TGCGCCAGCAGATTTGGGACTAGCGGGAGAGTGGAGACCCAGTACTTC. The encoded protein is CASRFGTSGRVETQYF.